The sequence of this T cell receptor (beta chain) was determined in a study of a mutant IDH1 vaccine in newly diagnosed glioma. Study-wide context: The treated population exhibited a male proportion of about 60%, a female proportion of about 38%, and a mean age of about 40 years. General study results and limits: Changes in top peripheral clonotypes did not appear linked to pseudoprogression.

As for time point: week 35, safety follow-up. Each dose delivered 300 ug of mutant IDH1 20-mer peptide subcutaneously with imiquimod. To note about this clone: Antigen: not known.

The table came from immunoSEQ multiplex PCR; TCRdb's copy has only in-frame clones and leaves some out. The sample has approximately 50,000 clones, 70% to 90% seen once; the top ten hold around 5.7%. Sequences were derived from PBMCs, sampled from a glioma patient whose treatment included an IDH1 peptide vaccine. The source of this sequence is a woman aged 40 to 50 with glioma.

CDR3 protein: CSVFSGRRRGNTEAFF. The CDR3 DNA sequence: TGCAGCGTATTTTCGGGACGACGGAGGGGGAACACTGAAGCTTTCTTT. The chain has TRBV29-1 and TRBJ1-1, with a tentative D call TRBD1 (5 bases). CDR1 is SQVTM, CDR2 ANQGSEA, per germline. V was clipped by 6 bases and J by 1 base, with 21 bases between them. The CDR3 covers 16 residues. Filled out from reference TRBV29-1 and TRBJ1-1, the complete variable domain reads SAVISQKPSRDICQRGTSLTIQCQVDSQVTMMFWYRQQPGQSLTLIATANQGSEATYESGFVIDKFPISRPNLTFSTLTVSNMSPEDSSIYLCSVFSGRRRGNTEAFFGQGTRLTVV.